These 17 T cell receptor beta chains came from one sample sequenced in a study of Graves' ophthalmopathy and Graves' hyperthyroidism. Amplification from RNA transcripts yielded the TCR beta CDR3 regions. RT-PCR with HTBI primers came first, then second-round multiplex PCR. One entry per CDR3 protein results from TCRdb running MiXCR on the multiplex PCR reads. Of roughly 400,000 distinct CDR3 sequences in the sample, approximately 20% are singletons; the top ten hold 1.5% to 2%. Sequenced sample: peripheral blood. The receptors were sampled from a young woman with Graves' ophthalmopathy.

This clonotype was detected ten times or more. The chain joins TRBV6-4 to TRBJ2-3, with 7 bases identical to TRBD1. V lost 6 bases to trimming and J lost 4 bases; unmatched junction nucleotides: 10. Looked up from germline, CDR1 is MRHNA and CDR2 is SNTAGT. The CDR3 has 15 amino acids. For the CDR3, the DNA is TGTGCCAGCAGCGTGACAGGGACGGAGGCAGATACGCAGTATTTT. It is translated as CASSVTGTEADTQYF.

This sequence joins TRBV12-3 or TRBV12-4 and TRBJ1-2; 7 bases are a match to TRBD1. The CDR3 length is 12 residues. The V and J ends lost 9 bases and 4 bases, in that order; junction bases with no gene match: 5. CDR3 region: CASDDRAYGYTF. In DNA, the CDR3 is TGTGCCAGTGACGACAGGGCCTATGGCTACACCTTC.

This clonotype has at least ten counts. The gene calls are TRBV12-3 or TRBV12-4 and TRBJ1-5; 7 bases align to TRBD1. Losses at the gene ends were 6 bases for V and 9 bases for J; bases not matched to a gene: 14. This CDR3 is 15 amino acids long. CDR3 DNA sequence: TGTGCCAGCAGCGATAGGGACAGACCTTTTAGGCCCCAGCATTTT. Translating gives CASSDRDRPFRPQHF.

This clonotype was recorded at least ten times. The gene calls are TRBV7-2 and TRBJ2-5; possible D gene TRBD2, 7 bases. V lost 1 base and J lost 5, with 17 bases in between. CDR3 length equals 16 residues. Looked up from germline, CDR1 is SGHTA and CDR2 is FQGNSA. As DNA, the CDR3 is TGTGCCAGCAGCTTAGGTGGGGGCGGGAGAGGGGAGACCCAGTACTTC. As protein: CASSLGGGGRGETQYF.

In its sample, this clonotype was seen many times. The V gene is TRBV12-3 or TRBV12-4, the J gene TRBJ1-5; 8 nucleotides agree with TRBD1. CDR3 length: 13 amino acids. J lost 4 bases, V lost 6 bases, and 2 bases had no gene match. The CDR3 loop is CASSRTGNQPQHF. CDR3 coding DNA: TGTGCCAGCAGCCGGACAGGGAATCAGCCCCAGCATTTT.

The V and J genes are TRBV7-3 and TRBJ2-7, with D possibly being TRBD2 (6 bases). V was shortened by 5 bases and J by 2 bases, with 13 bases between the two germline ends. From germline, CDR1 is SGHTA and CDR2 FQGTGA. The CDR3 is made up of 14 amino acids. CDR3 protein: CASSDGLPPYEQYF. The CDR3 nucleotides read TGTGCCAGCAGCGATGGACTACCCCCCTACGAGCAGTACTTC.

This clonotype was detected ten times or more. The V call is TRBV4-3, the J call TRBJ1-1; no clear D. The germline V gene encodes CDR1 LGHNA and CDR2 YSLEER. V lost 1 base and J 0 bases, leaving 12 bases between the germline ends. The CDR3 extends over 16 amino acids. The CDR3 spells CASSQGASGVNTEAFF. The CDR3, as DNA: TGCGCCAGCAGCCAAGGCGCCAGCGGAGTGAACACTGAAGCTTTCTTT.

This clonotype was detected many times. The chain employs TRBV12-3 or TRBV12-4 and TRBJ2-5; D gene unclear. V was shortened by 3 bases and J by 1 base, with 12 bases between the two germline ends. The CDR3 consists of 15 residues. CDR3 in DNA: TGTGCCAGCAGTTTTTTAAAAGTCGCCCAAGAGACCCAGTACTTC. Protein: CASSFLKVAQETQYF.

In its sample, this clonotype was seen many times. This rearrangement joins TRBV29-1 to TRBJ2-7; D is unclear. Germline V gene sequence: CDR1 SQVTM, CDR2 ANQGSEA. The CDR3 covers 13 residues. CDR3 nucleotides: TGCACCTATTCCGACGGGCAGTCCTACGAGCAGTACTTC. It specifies CTYSDGQSYEQYF.

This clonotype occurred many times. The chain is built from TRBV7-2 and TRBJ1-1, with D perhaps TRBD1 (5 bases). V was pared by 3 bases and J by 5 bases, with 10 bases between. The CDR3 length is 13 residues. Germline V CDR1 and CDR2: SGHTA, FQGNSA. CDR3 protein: CASSFGGETEAFF. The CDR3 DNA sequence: TGTGCCAGCAGCTTCGGGGGGGAGACTGAAGCTTTCTTT.

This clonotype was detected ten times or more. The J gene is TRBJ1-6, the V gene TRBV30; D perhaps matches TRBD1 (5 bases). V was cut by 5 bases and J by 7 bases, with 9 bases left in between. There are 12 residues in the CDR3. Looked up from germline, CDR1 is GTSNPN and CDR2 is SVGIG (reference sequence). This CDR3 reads CAWVRQNSPLHF. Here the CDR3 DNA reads TGTGCCTGGGTCAGACAGAATTCACCCCTCCACTTT.

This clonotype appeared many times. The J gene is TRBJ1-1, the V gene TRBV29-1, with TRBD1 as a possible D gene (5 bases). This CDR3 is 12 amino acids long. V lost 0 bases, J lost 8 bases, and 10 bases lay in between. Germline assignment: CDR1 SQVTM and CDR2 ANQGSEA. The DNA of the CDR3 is TGCAGCGTTGAAGAGAGAGGGGACGAAGCTTTCTTT. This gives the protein CSVEERGDEAFF.

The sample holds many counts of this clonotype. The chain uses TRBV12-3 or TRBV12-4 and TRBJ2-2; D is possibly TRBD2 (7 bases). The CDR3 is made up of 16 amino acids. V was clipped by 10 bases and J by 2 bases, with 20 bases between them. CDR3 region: CAILNTGGRNTGELFF. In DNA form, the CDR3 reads TGTGCCATCCTCAATACGGGGGGCAGAAACACCGGGGAGCTGTTTTTT.

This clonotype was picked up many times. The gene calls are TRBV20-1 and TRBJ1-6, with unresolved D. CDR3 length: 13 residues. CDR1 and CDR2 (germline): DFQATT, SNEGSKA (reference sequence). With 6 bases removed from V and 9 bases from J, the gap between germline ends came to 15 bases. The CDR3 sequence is CSALERSGSPLHF. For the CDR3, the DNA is TGCAGTGCGCTCGAACGGAGTGGTTCACCCCTCCACTTT.

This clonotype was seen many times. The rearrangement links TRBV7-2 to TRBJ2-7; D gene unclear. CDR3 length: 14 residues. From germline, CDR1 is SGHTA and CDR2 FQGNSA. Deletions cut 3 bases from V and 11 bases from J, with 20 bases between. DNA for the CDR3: TGTGCCAGCAGCTTTTCCCCTCAGTCCCCGATGGAGTACTTC. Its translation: CASSFSPQSPMEYF. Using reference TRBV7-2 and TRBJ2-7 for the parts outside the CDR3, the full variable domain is GAGVSQSPSNKVTEKGKDVELRCDPISGHTALYWYRQSLGQGLEFLIYFQGNSAPDKSGLPSDRFSAERTGGSVSTLTIQRTQQEDSAVYLCASSFSPQSPMEYFGPGTRLTVT.

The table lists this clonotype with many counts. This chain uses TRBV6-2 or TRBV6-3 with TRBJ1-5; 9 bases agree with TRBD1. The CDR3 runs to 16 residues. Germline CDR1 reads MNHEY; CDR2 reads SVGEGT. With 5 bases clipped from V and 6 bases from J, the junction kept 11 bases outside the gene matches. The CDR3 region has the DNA TGTGCCAGCAGTAGACTGGACAGGGGAGGAGGTCAGCCCCAGCATTTT. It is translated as CASSRLDRGGGQPQHF.

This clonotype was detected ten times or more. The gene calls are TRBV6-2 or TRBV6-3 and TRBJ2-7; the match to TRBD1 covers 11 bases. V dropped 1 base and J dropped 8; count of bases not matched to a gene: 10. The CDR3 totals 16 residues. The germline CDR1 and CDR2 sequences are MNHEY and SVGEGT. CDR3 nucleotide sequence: TGTGCCAGCAGTTACTTCGGACAGGGGGCAACCATTAAGCAGTACTTC. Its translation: CASSYFGQGATIKQYF.